A single sample gave rise to the 22 T cell receptor beta chains below, sequenced in a study of OX40 agonist ivuxolimab in advanced cancers. The table came from immunoSEQ multiplex PCR; TCRdb's copy has only in-frame clones and leaves some out. The repertoire holds over 85,000 clones, with approximately 87% as singletons. The sequencing here drew on CD4+ or CD8+ T cells sorted from blood, taken in a trial of the OX40 agonist ivuxolimab. These TCRs come from an adult with an advanced solid tumor such as melanoma, head and neck, liver or kidney cancer.

This chain joins TRBV14 and TRBJ2-2; 7 bases agree with TRBD1. The ends lost 7 bases at V and 1 base at J; junction bases unmatched: 6. The CDR3 length is 15 residues. Per germline, CDR1 SGHDN and CDR2 FVKESK. In DNA form, the CDR3 reads TGTGCCAGCACCCCGGGACAGAAGAACACCGGGGAGCTGTTTTTT. Amino acids: CASTPGQKNTGELFF.

V is TRBV18 and J is TRBJ1-2; no reliable D call. V lost 3 bases, J lost 3 bases, and 8 bases lay in between. Per the germline V gene, CDR1 is KGHSH and CDR2 is LQKENI. CDR3 length equals 13 residues. The CDR3 coding sequence is TGTGCCAGCTCACCGGAGGAGCACTATGGCTACACCTTC. Translation gives CASSPEEHYGYTF.

The chain has TRBV5-1 and TRBJ1-5; 11 bases agree with TRBD1. Germline V CDR1 and CDR2: SGHRS, YFSETQ. This CDR3 has 15 residues. V was pared by 3 bases and J by 5 bases, with 4 bases of the junction left unmatched. CDR3: CASSWTGGKDQPQHF. The CDR3 DNA follows: TGCGCCAGCAGCTGGACAGGGGGCAAGGATCAGCCCCAGCATTTT.

This sequence joins TRBV2 and TRBJ1-5; D call uncertain. This CDR3 contains 13 residues. Germline CDR1 SNHLY, CDR2 FYNNEI. With 2 bases removed from V and 6 bases from J, the gap between germline ends came to 8 bases. In nucleotides, the CDR3 is TGTGCCAGCAGTGAATTTGGGTTTCAGCCCCAGCATTTT. Translated, it gives CASSEFGFQPQHF.

This clone was seen more than once but under ten times. V is TRBV9 and J is TRBJ1-2; D is uncertain. This CDR3 is 11 amino acids long. The ends were cut back, 7 bases at V and 8 bases at J, with 12 bases in the middle. CDR1 SGDLS and CDR2 YYNGEE come from the germline V gene. The CDR3 region has the DNA TGTGCCAGCTTCGGACTCTTCGGCTACACCTTC. Translated, it gives CASFGLFGYTF.

This chain uses TRBV7-2 with TRBJ2-2, with D unresolved. The CDR3 totals 14 residues. Trimming removed 6 bases from V and 8 bases from J, with 16 bases in between. Per germline, CDR1 SGHTA and CDR2 FQGNSA. The CDR3 coding sequence is TGTGCCAGCAGGCCGTCGCCTGGGCTAGGGGAGCTGTTTTTT. Translated: CASRPSPGLGELFF.

Here the CDR3 DNA reads TGTGCCAGCAGCGTAGACGCCCAGGGGGCGGGAGAGCAGTACTTC. Amino acids: CASSVDAQGAGEQYF. The chain is built from TRBV9 and TRBJ2-7; 8 bases map to TRBD1. The CDR3 spans 15 residues. Germline CDR1 and CDR2: SGDLS and YYNGEE. Trimming removed 0 bases from V and 7 bases from J; junction bases left unmatched: 9.

The count of this clone is one. The chain couples TRBV5-5 to TRBJ1-1, with D tentatively TRBD1 (5 bases). The CDR3 runs to 12 residues. CDR1 is SGHKS, CDR2 YYEKEE, per germline (reference sequence). V gave up 4 bases and J gave up 3 bases, with 7 bases separating them. CDR3 sequence: CASSPGDTEAFF. CDR3 nucleotide sequence: TGTGCCAGCAGCCCGGGGGACACTGAAGCTTTCTTT.

The V and J genes are TRBV18 and TRBJ2-1; TRBD1 aligns across 11 bases. The CDR3 runs 14 residues. The germline gives CDR1 KGHSH, CDR2 LQKENI. The V and J ends lost 4 bases and 4 bases, in that order; junction bases with no gene match: 0. CDR3 protein: CASSRDRGYNEQFF. The CDR3 DNA is TGTGCCAGCTCACGGGACAGGGGGTACAATGAGCAGTTCTTC. Supplemented by reference TRBV18 and TRBJ2-1, the full variable domain reads NAGVMQNPRHLVRRRGQEARLRCSPMKGHSHVYWYRQLPEEGLKFMVYLQKENIIDESGMPKERFSAEFPKEGPSILRIQQVVRGDSAAYFCASSRDRGYNEQFFGPGTRLTVL.

The V and J genes are TRBV7-9 and TRBJ1-2; D gene ambiguous. The germline V and J ends were trimmed by 5 bases and 6 bases, with 13 bases remaining between them. The CDR3 loop spans 13 amino acids. CDR1 and CDR2 from the germline V gene are SEHNR and FQNEAQ (reference sequence). The CDR3 region is CASSPSGWHGYTF. The CDR3 DNA follows: TGTGCCAGCAGCCCCAGTGGGTGGCATGGCTACACCTTC.

The chain is built from TRBV7-9 and TRBJ1-2; 9 bases line up with TRBD1. The CDR3 sequence is 15 residues long. J lost 6 bases, V lost 5 bases, and 10 bases had no gene match. Germline-derived CDR1 and CDR2 are SEHNR and FQNEAQ (reference sequence). CDR3 coding DNA: TGTGCCAGCAGCCCCACACAGGGGGCGGGAGATGGCTACACCTTC. Translating gives CASSPTQGAGDGYTF.

V gene TRBV7-2 combines with J gene TRBJ2-2, with TRBD2 matching over 7 bases. There are 16 residues in the CDR3. V dropped 5 bases and J dropped 2; count of bases not matched to a gene: 8. Germline-derived CDR1 and CDR2 are SGHTA and FQGNSA. In DNA, the CDR3 is TGTGCCAGCAGCCCGAGCGGGGCCCGCAACACCGGGGAGCTGTTTTTT. Translation: CASSPSGARNTGELFF. The whole variable domain, remainder taken from reference TRBV7-2 and TRBJ2-2, is GAGVSQSPSNKVTEKGKDVELRCDPISGHTALYWYRQSLGQGLEFLIYFQGNSAPDKSGLPSDRFSAERTGGSVSTLTIQRTQQEDSAVYLCASSPSGARNTGELFFGEGSRLTVL.

The V call is TRBV6-5, the J call TRBJ2-7; TRBD2 aligns across 8 bases. V was pared by 0 bases and J by 6 bases, with 7 bases of the junction left unmatched. The CDR3 length is 15 residues. Germline V lookup: CDR1 MNHEY, CDR2 SVGAGI. The CDR3 DNA is TGTGCCAGCAGTTACTCGGCGGGGACTAGGAGCGAGCAGTACTTC. Amino acids: CASSYSAGTRSEQYF.

V gene TRBV4-1 combines with J gene TRBJ1-2; 8 positions match TRBD1. This CDR3 spans 15 amino acids. The germline V gene has CDR1 MGHRA and CDR2 YSYEKL. Trimming took 0 bases from V and 8 from J; bases not matched to a gene: 8. The CDR3 reads CASSQDGTGEYGYTF. CDR3 coding DNA: TGCGCCAGCAGCCAAGATGGGACAGGCGAGTACGGCTACACCTTC.

This clone turned up a few times. The chain employs TRBV7-3 and TRBJ2-1; 14 bases map to TRBD2. The germline V gene encodes CDR1 SGHTA and CDR2 FQGTGA. The ends lost 4 bases at V and 10 bases at J; junction bases unmatched: 9. The length of the CDR3 is 16 residues. CDR3 loop: CASSSPGTSGRVEQFF. CDR3 DNA: TGTGCCAGCAGCTCGCCCGGGACTAGCGGGAGAGTAGAGCAGTTCTTC.

CDR3 region: CASSSTGRNEQFF. The CDR3 nucleotides are TGTGCCAGCAGCTCCACAGGGCGTAATGAGCAGTTCTTC. The chain uses TRBV7-3 and TRBJ2-1; TRBD1 might be the D (6 bases). Looked up from germline, CDR1 is SGHTA and CDR2 is FQGTGA. V was clipped by 4 bases and J by 7 bases, with 11 bases between them. The CDR3 contains 13 residues.

This clone showed up just a few times. V and J are TRBV18 and TRBJ1-5; D is unclear. V lost 3 bases, J lost 5 bases, and 8 bases lay in between. Germline V gene lookup returns CDR1 KGHSH and CDR2 LQKENI. The CDR3 runs 13 residues. The CDR3 bases are TGTGCCAGCTCACCCCTGACCGATCAGCCCCAGCATTTT. It translates to CASSPLTDQPQHF.

The chain couples TRBV5-6 to TRBJ2-1; D not resolved. Germline-derived CDR1 and CDR2 are SGHDT and YYEEEE. V was cut by 1 base and J by 0 bases, with 5 bases left in between. The CDR3 has 14 residues. The CDR3 spells CASSLTFSYNEQFF. The CDR3 DNA reads as TGTGCCAGCAGCTTGACATTCTCCTACAATGAGCAGTTCTTC.

The chain carries TRBV10-3 and TRBJ2-5; D is undetermined. The J call is uncertain, as TRBJ2-7 better fits the DNA end. Germline CDR1 and CDR2: ENHRY and SYGVKD. There are 12 residues in the CDR3. This chain's CDR3 is CAISVGSYEQYF. CDR3 sequence (DNA): TGTGCCATCTCAGTCGGCTCCTACGAGCAGTACTTC.

This clone was seen once. The CDR3 spells CASSPNSGNGEQFF. CDR3 bases: TGTGCCAGCAGTCCCAACTCAGGGAACGGCGAGCAGTTCTTC. The chain is built from TRBV27 and TRBJ2-1; tentative D call: TRBD1 (5 bases). Germline CDR1 MNHEY, CDR2 SMNVEV (reference sequence). CDR3 length: 14 residues. Trimming left V 5 bases short and J 10 bases short, with 18 bases between.

This clone appeared a few times. The gene calls are TRBV30 and TRBJ1-5; a weak D match, TRBD1 (5 bases). From germline, CDR1 is GTSNPN and CDR2 SVGIG (reference sequence). CDR3 length: 13 amino acids. Trimming took off 6 bases at V and 5 bases at J, with 14 bases between the two ends. The CDR3 spells CACSAGSYQPQHF. DNA for the CDR3: TGTGCCTGTTCGGCAGGGTCCTATCAGCCCCAGCATTTT. The complete variable domain, with remaining parts taken from reference TRBV30 and TRBJ1-5, reads SQTIHQWPATLVQPVGSPLSLECTVEGTSNPNLYWYRQAAGRGLQLLFYSVGIGQISSEVPQNLSASRPQDRQFILSSKKLLLSDSGFYLCACSAGSYQPQHFGDGTRLSIL.

The V call is TRBV6-1, the J call TRBJ1-1, with D perhaps matching TRBD1 (6 bases). Germline V gene lookup returns CDR1 MNHNS and CDR2 SASEGT. The CDR3 is made up of 14 amino acids. The V and J ends lost 7 bases and 5 bases respectively, with 17 bases between them. The CDR3 is CASTRRGALTEAFF. CDR3 DNA: TGTGCCAGCACACGTCGGGGGGCCCTTACTGAAGCTTTCTTT.